A single sample gave rise to the 16 T cell receptor beta chains below, sequenced in a study of T cells expressing NK-cell markers. From the 5' RACE reads, TCRdb lists one entry per CDR3 protein and no DNA. The clone table shows a few hundred thousand distinct CDR3 sequences, with the ten largest holding around 4.9%. The sample was blood T cells: a sorted CD56 or NKG2C T cell subset, CD4+ or CD8+ T cells, or bulk PBMC T cells (not recorded which). The receptors were gathered from a man aged 18-70 years in good health.

The rearrangement uses TRBV11-2 and TRBJ2-1; TCRdb indicates TRBD1, and absent DNA this call remains unverified. Germline CDR1 SGHAT, CDR2 FQNNGV. The CDR3 contains 19 residues. CDR3 region: CASSSGGGSGTDKYNEQFF.

The chain is built from TRBV5-1 and TRBJ2-1; lacking DNA, the TRBD1 call made by TCRdb goes unchecked. This CDR3 spans 16 amino acids. Germline V lookup: CDR1 SGHRS, CDR2 YFSETQ. This CDR3 reads CASSPLSGGSSNEQFF.

The chain carries TRBV12-3 or TRBV12-4 and TRBJ1-4. The CDR3 has 12 residues. CDR3 loop: CASKLMGEKLFF.

The J gene is TRBJ1-4, the V gene TRBV29-1. Looked up from germline, CDR1 is SQVTM and CDR2 is ANQGSEA. This CDR3 is built from 11 residues. The CDR3 sequence is CSVHRNEKLFF.

The genes are TRBV10-3 and TRBJ2-2; the TCRdb D gene call, TRBD1, has no DNA to confirm it. This CDR3 is 14 amino acids long. The germline gives CDR1 ENHRY, CDR2 SYGVKD. The CDR3 protein is CAISDPGLTGELFF.

The CDR3 is CSVRATMAAGANVLTF. The genes are TRBV29-1 and TRBJ2-6; the TCRdb call, TRBD2, lacks DNA for checking. The CDR3 loop spans 16 amino acids. CDR1 is SQVTM and CDR2 is ANQGSEA in the germline V gene.

The CDR3 sequence: CASSFTTGKGNSPLHF. The chain couples TRBV5-5 to TRBJ1-6; TCRdb reports TRBD1, a call that lacks DNA to check it against. Germline V CDR1 and CDR2: SGHKS, YYEKEE (reference sequence). There are 16 residues in the CDR3.

The chain has TRBV5-1 and TRBJ2-2; TCRdb's D gene call, TRBD2, goes unchecked for lack of DNA. The germline V gene encodes CDR1 SGHRS and CDR2 YFSETQ. The CDR3 contains 15 residues. CDR3 sequence reads: CASSWGLARTGELFF.

The chain links TRBV15 to TRBJ2-5; absent DNA, TCRdb's TRBD1 call cannot be checked. Germline V lookup: CDR1 LNHNV, CDR2 YYDKDF (reference sequence). The CDR3 covers 14 residues. The CDR3 loop reads CATSSIDRGETQYF.

This chain connects TRBV30 to TRBJ1-2; no DNA is available, so the TRBD1 call from TCRdb remains unchecked. Per the germline V gene, CDR1 is GTSNPN and CDR2 is SVGIG (reference sequence). This CDR3 contains 12 residues. This CDR3 reads CARRWGKDGYTF.

This chain uses TRBV5-6 with TRBJ2-1; TCRdb outputs TRBD1, but without DNA this stays unchecked. Germline V gives CDR1 SGHDT, CDR2 YYEEEE. The CDR3 has 16 residues. This CDR3 reads CASSLRGGLSYNEQFF. Full variable domain (remainder filled in from reference TRBV5-6 and TRBJ2-1): DAGVTQSPTHLIKTRGQQVTLRCSPKSGHDTVSWYQQALGQGPQFIFQYYEEEERQRGNFPDRFSGHQFPNYSSELNVNALLLGDSALYLCASSLRGGLSYNEQFFGPGTRLTVL.

CDR3 loop: CASTTPLNTEAFF. This chain uses TRBV12-3 or TRBV12-4 with TRBJ1-1; TCRdb proposes TRBD1, but this gene call is untestable without DNA. CDR3 size: 13 residues.

V usage is TRBV2 and J usage is TRBJ2-1; TCRdb indicates TRBD2, and absent DNA this call remains unverified. The CDR3 contains 14 residues. Germline V lookup: CDR1 SNHLY, CDR2 FYNNEI. The CDR3: CATGASGGYNEQFF.

The chain has TRBV4-2 and TRBJ2-1; absent DNA, TCRdb's TRBD1 call cannot be checked. Germline V CDR1 and CDR2: LGHNA, YNFKEQ. This CDR3 is built from 16 residues. The chain's CDR3 is CASSQEAGRGGWEQFF.

The chain uses TRBV6-5 and TRBJ2-1; TCRdb reports TRBD1, a call that lacks DNA to check it against. Germline lookup yields CDR1 MNHEY and CDR2 SVGAGI. The CDR3 is 15 amino acids. CDR3 residues: CASSYVGQGYNEQFF.

This chain uses TRBV24-1 with TRBJ2-1; TCRdb gives TRBD2 as the D gene, but with no DNA this cannot be confirmed. Germline CDR1 and CDR2: KGHDR and SFDVKD. This CDR3 region has 16 residues. The chain's CDR3 is CATSDSLAGGQNEQFF.